A single TCR beta chain is shown here with its context. The antigen is undetermined. The sample is drawn from a study of T cells in localized non-small cell lung cancer. Study observations and caveats: One tumor region alone was sequenced, and heterogeneity therefore remains possible. Longer overall survival was associated with a higher density of T cells in the blood. T cell clonality was highest in uninvolved adjacent lung, above tumor. The study detected a median roughly 50 of the top 100 tumor clones in adjacent lung.

This CDR3 comprises 15 residues. Germline V gene data show CDR1 as SGHNT and CDR2 as YYREEE (reference sequence). V gave up 4 bases and J gave up 0 bases, with 13 bases separating them. The method was immunoSEQ multiplex PCR; TCRdb's version includes in-frame clones alone and lacks a portion of them. The sample yields approximately 10,000 clones, roughly 90% seen once. The input for sequencing was peripheral blood, taken before any cancer treatment. The source is a female donor older than 55 with stage II squamous cell lung carcinoma. The V and J genes are TRBV5-4 and TRBJ1-1, with D unclear. The chain's CDR3 is CASSPTAGLNTEAFF. The DNA of the CDR3 is TGTGCCAGCAGCCCCACGGCGGGCTTGAACACTGAAGCTTTCTTT.